This TCR beta chain derives from a study of cytomegalovirus exposure and HLA in healthy donors. Study-wide results and caveats: That first-cohort TCR clusters tended to co-occur in the 90 to 150 validation repertoires was found in a later analysis.

The CDR3 is 15 residues long. Germline CDR1 SGHRS, CDR2 YFSETQ. V was clipped by 0 bases and J by 1 base, with 11 bases between them. Concerning this clone itself: Its cognate antigen is unknown.

Assay used: immunoSEQ multiplex PCR; TCRdb lists only in-frame clones, some missing. The profile shows under 60,000 clones, 88% of them singletons. The chain is built from TRBV5-1 and TRBJ2-7, with a tentative D call TRBD2 (6 bases). The sequence derives from a woman in her 30s in good health and CMV-seronegative. Sequencing was done on a sample of PBMCs. This CDR3 is CASSLETAGSYEQYF. The CDR3 coding sequence is TGCGCCAGCAGCTTGGAAACGGCGGGGTCCTACGAGCAGTACTTC.